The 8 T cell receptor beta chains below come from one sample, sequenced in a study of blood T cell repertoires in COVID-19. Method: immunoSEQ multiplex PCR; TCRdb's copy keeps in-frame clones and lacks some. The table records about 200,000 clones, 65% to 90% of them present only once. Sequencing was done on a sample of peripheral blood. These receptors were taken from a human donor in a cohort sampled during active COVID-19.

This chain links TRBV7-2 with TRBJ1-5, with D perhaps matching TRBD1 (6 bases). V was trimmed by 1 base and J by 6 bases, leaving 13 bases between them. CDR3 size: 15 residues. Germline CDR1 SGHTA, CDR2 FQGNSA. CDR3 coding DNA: TGTGCCAGCAGCTTAGGGGGGGGCGCGGGTCAGCCCCAGCATTTT. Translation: CASSLGGGAGQPQHF.

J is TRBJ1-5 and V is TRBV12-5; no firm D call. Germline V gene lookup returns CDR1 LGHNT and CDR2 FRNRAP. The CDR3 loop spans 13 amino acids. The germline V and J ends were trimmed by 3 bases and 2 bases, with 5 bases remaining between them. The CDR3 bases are TGTGCTAGTGGTTTTCGGGGCAATCAGCCCCAGCATTTT. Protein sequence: CASGFRGNQPQHF.

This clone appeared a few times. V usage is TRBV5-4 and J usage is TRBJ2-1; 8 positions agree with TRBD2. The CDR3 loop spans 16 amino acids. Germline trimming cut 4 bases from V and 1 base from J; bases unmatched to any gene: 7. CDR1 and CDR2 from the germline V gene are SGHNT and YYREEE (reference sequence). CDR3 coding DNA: TGTGCCAGCAGCCCTTCGGCGGGAGGATCCTACAATGAGCAGTTCTTC. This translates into CASSPSAGGSYNEQFF.

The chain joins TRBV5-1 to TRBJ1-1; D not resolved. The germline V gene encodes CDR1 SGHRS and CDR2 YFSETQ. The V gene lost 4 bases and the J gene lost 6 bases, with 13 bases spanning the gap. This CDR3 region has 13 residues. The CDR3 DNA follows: TGCGCCAGCAGCAATCCTTCCGGGGCTGAAGCTTTCTTT. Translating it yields CASSNPSGAEAFF.

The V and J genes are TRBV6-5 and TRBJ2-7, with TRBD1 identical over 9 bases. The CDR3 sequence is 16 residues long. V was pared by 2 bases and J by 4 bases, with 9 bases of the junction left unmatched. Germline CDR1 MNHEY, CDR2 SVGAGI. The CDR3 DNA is TGTGCCAGCAGTTACCACATGACAGGGGGTTATTACGAGCAGTACTTC. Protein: CASSYHMTGGYYEQYF.

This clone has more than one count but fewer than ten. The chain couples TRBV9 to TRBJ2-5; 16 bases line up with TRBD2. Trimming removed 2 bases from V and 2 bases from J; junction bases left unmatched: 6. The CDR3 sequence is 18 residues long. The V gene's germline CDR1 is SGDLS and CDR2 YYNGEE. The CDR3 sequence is CASSVGGLAGGRQETQYF. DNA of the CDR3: TGTGCCAGCAGCGTGGGGGGACTAGCGGGAGGGAGGCAAGAGACCCAGTACTTC.

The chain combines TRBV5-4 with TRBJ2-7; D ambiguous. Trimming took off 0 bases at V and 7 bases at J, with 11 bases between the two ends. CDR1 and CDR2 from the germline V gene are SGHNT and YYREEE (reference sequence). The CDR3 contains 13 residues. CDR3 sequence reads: CASSLGASSEQYF. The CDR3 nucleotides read TGTGCCAGCAGCTTGGGGGCCTCTTCAGAGCAGTACTTC.

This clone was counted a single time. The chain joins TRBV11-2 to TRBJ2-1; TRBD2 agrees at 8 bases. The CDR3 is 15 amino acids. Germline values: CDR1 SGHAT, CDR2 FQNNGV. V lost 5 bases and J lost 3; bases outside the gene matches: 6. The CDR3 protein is CASSPSGSSYNEQFF. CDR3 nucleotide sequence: TGTGCCAGCAGCCCGAGCGGGAGTAGCTACAATGAGCAGTTCTTC.